This T cell receptor beta chain was found in a study of tumor-infiltrating lymphocytes in oesophageal squamous cell carcinoma. TCRdb redid the calling of the PCR reads with MiXCR, one entry per CDR3 protein. The sample has over 20,000 distinct CDR3 sequences, about 35% seen once. The germline gives CDR1 SGHTA, CDR2 FQGTGA. Trimming shortened V by 5 bases and J by 4 bases, and 14 bases separated the two germline ends. This CDR3 region has 14 residues. This chain uses TRBV7-3 with TRBJ2-5, with D possibly being TRBD1 (7 bases). Sequencing was performed on esophageal tumor tissue. The clonotype originates from a female donor with esophageal squamous cell carcinoma. The CDR3 DNA reads TGTGCCAGCAGCCCCCAGGGGGGTTTAGAGACCCAGTACTTC. This sequence encodes CASSPQGGLETQYF.